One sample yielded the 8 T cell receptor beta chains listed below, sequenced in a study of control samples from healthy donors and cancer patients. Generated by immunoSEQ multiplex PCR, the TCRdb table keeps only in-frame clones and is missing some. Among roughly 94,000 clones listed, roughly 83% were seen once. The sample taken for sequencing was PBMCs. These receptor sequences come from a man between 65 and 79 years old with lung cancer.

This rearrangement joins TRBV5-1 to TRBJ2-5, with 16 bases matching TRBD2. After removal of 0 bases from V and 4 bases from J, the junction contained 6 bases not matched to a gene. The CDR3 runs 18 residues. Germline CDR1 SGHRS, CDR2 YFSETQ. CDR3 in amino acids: CASSLAGLAGGPRETQYF. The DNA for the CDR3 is TGCGCCAGCAGCTTGGCGGGACTAGCGGGGGGGCCTCGAGAGACCCAGTACTTC. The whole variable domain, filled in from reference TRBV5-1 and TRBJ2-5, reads KAGVTQTPRYLIKTRGQQVTLSCSPISGHRSVSWYQQTPGQGLQFLFEYFSETQRNKGNFPGRFSGRQFSNSRSEMNVSTLELGDSALYLCASSLAGLAGGPRETQYFGPGTRLLVL.

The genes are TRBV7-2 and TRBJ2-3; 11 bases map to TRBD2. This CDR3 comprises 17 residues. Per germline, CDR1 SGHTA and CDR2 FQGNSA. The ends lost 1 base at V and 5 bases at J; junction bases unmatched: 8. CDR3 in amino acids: CASSLDIAGGRRDTQYF. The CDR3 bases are TGTGCCAGCAGCTTAGATATAGCGGGGGGGCGGAGAGATACGCAGTATTTT.

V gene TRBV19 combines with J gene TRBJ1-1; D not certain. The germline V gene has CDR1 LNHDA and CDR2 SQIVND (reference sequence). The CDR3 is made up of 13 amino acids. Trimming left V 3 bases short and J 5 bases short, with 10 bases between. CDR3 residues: CASSINLGTEAFF. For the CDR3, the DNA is TGTGCCAGTAGTATTAATTTGGGGACTGAAGCTTTCTTT.

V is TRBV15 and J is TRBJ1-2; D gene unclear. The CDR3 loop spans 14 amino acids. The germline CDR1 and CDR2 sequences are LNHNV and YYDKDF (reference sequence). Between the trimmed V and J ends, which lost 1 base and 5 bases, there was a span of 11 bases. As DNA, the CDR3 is TGTGCCACCAGCAGAGGAGTCCCTCCGTATGGCTACACCTTC. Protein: CATSRGVPPYGYTF.

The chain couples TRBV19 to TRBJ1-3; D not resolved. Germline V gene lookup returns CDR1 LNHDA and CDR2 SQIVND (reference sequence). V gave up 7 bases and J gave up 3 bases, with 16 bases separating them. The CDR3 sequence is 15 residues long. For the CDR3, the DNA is TGTGCCAGTACCCTCGGAGTCCATGGTGGAAACACCATATATTTT. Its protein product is CASTLGVHGGNTIYF.

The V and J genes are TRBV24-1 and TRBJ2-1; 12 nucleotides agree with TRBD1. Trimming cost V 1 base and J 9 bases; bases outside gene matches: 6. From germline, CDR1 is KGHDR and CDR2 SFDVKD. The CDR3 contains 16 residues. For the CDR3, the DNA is TGTGCCACCAGTGATTTCCGGGACAGGGGGCCGGGTGAGCAGTTCTTC. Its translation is CATSDFRDRGPGEQFF.

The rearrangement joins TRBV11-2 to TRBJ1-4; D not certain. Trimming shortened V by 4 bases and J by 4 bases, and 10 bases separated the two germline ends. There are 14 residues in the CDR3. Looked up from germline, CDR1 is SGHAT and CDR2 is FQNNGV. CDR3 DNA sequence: TGTGCCAGCAGCTCCAGTACAGTTAATGAAAAACTGTTTTTT. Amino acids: CASSSSTVNEKLFF.

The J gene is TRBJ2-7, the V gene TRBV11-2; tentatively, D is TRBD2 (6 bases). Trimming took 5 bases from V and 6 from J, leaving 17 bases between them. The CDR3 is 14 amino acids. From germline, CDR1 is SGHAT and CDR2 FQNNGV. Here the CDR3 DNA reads TGTGCCAGCAGCCAATTCCTGCGGGGTGGCGAGCAGTACTTC. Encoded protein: CASSQFLRGGEQYF.